These T cell receptor beta chains were read from a single sample in a study of blood T cell repertoires in COVID-19. Some clones are missing from TCRdb's copy, which holds only in-frame ones; the method was immunoSEQ multiplex PCR. Of more than 85,000 clones detected, about four fifths appear once; the ten largest clones hold more than 8%. The sequencing input was peripheral blood. All receptors derive from a woman aged 70 to 79 with acute or convalescent COVID-19. Both conserved end residues are part of each CDR3. D genes are given only for firm matches. The size entry is marked missing in some rows and otherwise reads once, few, many or a size class.

NA | TRBJ2-7 | NA | TRBV19 | CASSITAGQGGHEQYF | TGTGCCAGTAGTATCACAGCCGGACAGGGAGGGCACGAGCAGTACTTC
NA | TRBJ1-6 | NA | TRBV10-3 | CAISPTTGYNSPLHF | TGTGCCATCAGCCCAACCACAGGGTATAATTCACCCCTCCACTTT
TRBD1 | TRBJ2-5 | NA | TRBV7-9 | CASSRTGASQETQYF | TGTGCCAGCAGCAGGACAGGGGCGTCTCAAGAGACCCAGTACTTC
NA | TRBJ2-2 | NA | TRBV11-2 | CASSLHPGAGTGELFF | TGTGCCAGCAGCTTGCATCCGGGAGCAGGCACCGGGGAGCTGTTTTTT
TRBD1 | TRBJ1-4 | once | TRBV29-1 | CSVSTGDIGEKLFF | TGCAGCGTCAGCACAGGGGATATTGGTGAAAAACTGTTTTTT
NA | TRBJ2-7 | NA | TRBV11-3 | CASSLRQGTSYEQYF | TGTGCCAGCAGCTTGAGGCAGGGAACTTCCTACGAGCAGTACTTC
TRBD1 | TRBJ2-3 | NA | TRBV11-2 | CASSLDRASTDTQYF | TGTGCCAGCAGCCTGGACAGGGCTAGCACAGATACGCAGTATTTT
NA | TRBJ1-5 | NA | TRBV2 | CASRGRQGQPQHF | TGTGCCAGCAGGGGGCGTCAGGGTCAGCCCCAGCATTTT
TRBD1 | TRBJ2-7 | NA | TRBV7-8 | CATLGQVDSYEQYF | TGTGCCACCTTGGGACAGGTGGACTCCTACGAGCAGTACTTC
NA | TRBJ1-2 | NA | TRBV6-2/TRBV6-3 | CASSFAGLYGYTF | TGTGCCAGCAGTTTCGCAGGCCTCTATGGCTACACCTTC
NA | TRBJ1-5 | NA | TRBV27 | CASSSTAPLPQHF | TGTGCCAGCAGTAGTACCGCTCCCCTACCCCAGCATTTT
TRBD2 | TRBJ2-5 | NA | TRBV7-2 | CASSLAAGGLQETQYF | TGTGCCAGCAGCCTCGCTGCGGGGGGCCTTCAAGAGACCCAGTACTTC
NA | TRBJ1-2 | NA | TRBV11-2 | CASSLVGGYYGYTF | TGTGCCAGCAGCTTAGTTGGGGGGTACTATGGCTACACCTTC
TRBD2 | TRBJ2-1 | NA | TRBV5-1 | CASSLDSGGRNEQFF | TGCGCCAGCAGCTTGGATAGCGGGGGAAGGAATGAGCAGTTCTTC
NA | TRBJ1-1 | NA | TRBV19 | CASSIRGRETEAFF | TGTGCCAGTAGTATCCGAGGGAGAGAGACTGAAGCTTTCTTT
NA | TRBJ2-5 | few | TRBV3-1/TRBV3-2 | CASIQGFGRGPKKETQYF | TGTGCCAGCATCCAGGGGTTCGGGCGGGGGCCCAAGAAAGAGACCCAGTACTTC
NA | TRBJ1-2 | NA | TRBV28 | CASSLWGAEYGYTF | TGTGCCAGCAGTTTATGGGGGGCGGAGTATGGCTACACCTTC
NA | TRBJ1-1 | NA | TRBV7-9 | CASSFKTEAFF | TGTGCCAGCAGCTTCAAAACTGAAGCTTTCTTT
NA | TRBJ1-2 | NA | TRBV18 | CASSADSNYGYTF | TGTGCCAGCTCAGCGGACAGTAACTATGGCTACACCTTC
TRBD1 | TRBJ2-3 | NA | TRBV5-1 | CASSLGQGADTQYF | TGCGCCAGCAGCTTGGGACAGGGCGCAGATACGCAGTATTTT
NA | TRBJ1-4 | NA | TRBV9 | CASSVGHRATNEKLFF | TGTGCCAGCAGCGTAGGACATCGTGCAACTAATGAAAAACTGTTTTTT
TRBD1 | TRBJ1-2 | NA | TRBV11-2 | CASSLAGTGYYGYTF | TGTGCCAGCAGCTTGGCCGGGACAGGGTACTATGGCTACACCTTC
TRBD1 | TRBJ1-5 | NA | TRBV18 | CASSRGQDNQPQHF | TGTGCCAGCTCACGAGGACAGGACAATCAGCCCCAGCATTTT
NA | TRBJ2-1 | NA | TRBV2 | CASSANNEQFF | TGTGCCAGCAGTGCAAACAATGAGCAGTTCTTC
NA | TRBJ2-7 | NA | TRBV7-9 | CASSLPGDEQYF | TGTGCCAGCAGCTTACCAGGGGACGAGCAGTACTTC